The next 17 T cell receptor beta chains were all read from a single sample in a study of T cells expressing NK-cell markers (dated by TCRdb to 2018 to 2021). Library prep was done by 5' RACE. The data were produced on an Illumina HiSeq 2000. The reads underwent TCRdb reprocessing, giving one record for each CDR3 protein sequence and no DNA. The table held for this sample gives some 280,000 distinct CDR3 sequences. The ten largest clonotypes hold about 0.39% of the sample. Sequencing was done on a sample of blood T cells: a sorted CD56 or NKG2C T cell subset, CD4+ or CD8+ T cells, or bulk PBMC T cells (not recorded which). Receptors originate from a man aged 18 to 35 in good health. Donor details come from another sample of the same person, matched by shared clones.

This rearrangement joins TRBV6-5 to TRBJ1-1; there is no DNA to check the TCRdb D call of TRBD1. Germline V gene lookup returns CDR1 MNHEY and CDR2 SVGAGI. The CDR3 spans 16 residues. The CDR3 sequence: CASSYLMSGANTEAFF.

V usage is TRBV20-1 and J usage is TRBJ2-5; TCRdb selects TRBD2, and the lack of DNA leaves this call unchecked. CDR1 and CDR2 from the germline V gene are DFQATT and SNEGSKA (reference sequence). CDR3 length: 17 residues. The CDR3: CIATPPGTSALAETQYF.

The V call is TRBV14, the J call TRBJ1-5; with no DNA, the TCRdb D assignment of TRBD1 cannot be verified. Germline V gives CDR1 SGHDN, CDR2 FVKESK. The CDR3 length is 13 residues. CDR3 region: CASSQDQGRPQHF.

The chain couples TRBV11-2 to TRBJ2-5; TCRdb designates TRBD2, a call that cannot be tested without DNA. Germline V lookup: CDR1 SGHAT, CDR2 FQNNGV. CDR3 size: 17 residues. The CDR3 sequence: CASSPSRGVLLEETQYF.

The rearrangement links TRBV6-1 to TRBJ1-6; TCRdb's D call of TRBD1 is untestable without DNA. Per the germline V gene, CDR1 is MNHNS and CDR2 is SASEGT. The CDR3 runs 14 residues. The CDR3 protein is CASSGTGPNSPLHF.

The chain links TRBV5-1 to TRBJ1-1; the TRBD1 assignment by TCRdb is unverifiable without DNA. Germline V lookup: CDR1 SGHRS, CDR2 YFSETQ. The CDR3 extends over 15 amino acids. This chain's CDR3 is CASSLDRGVNTEAFF.

This chain uses TRBV30 with TRBJ2-1. CDR3 length equals 13 residues. Germline-derived CDR1 and CDR2 are GTSNPN and SVGIG (reference sequence). The CDR3 loop is CAWSLVAYNEQFF.

The gene calls are TRBV12-3 or TRBV12-4 and TRBJ2-2; TCRdb's assignment of TRBD2 cannot be checked, as there is no DNA. This CDR3 spans 14 amino acids. CDR3 loop: CASSLGSGTGELFF.

The rearrangement joins TRBV10-3 to TRBJ2-5; TCRdb gives TRBD1 as the D gene, but with no DNA this cannot be confirmed. The germline V gene has CDR1 ENHRY and CDR2 SYGVKD. The CDR3 loop spans 13 amino acids. The CDR3 here is CATGGQRQETQYF.

The chain combines TRBV12-3 or TRBV12-4 with TRBJ1-4; TCRdb names TRBD1, which stays unverified in the absence of DNA. The CDR3 is 18 residues long. The CDR3 reads CASSYGTGRLATNEKLFF.

The chain joins TRBV15 to TRBJ2-3; checking the TCRdb D call of TRBD2 is not possible without DNA. CDR3 length: 16 amino acids. Germline CDR1 and CDR2: LNHNV and YYDKDF (reference sequence). The CDR3 sequence: CATSRDQAGVSDTQYF.

The chain joins TRBV5-1 to TRBJ1-4; checking the TCRdb D call of TRBD1 is not possible without DNA. Looked up from germline, CDR1 is SGHRS and CDR2 is YFSETQ. This CDR3 comprises 15 residues. CDR3 residues: CASSLGGGPREKLFF.

The chain uses TRBV27 and TRBJ1-2; the TCRdb call, TRBD1, lacks DNA for checking. Per the germline V gene, CDR1 is MNHEY and CDR2 is SMNVEV (reference sequence). The CDR3 spans 13 residues. The CDR3 protein is CASNEDRGRGYTF.

The chain is built from TRBV5-1 and TRBJ2-7; TCRdb lists TRBD1, though no DNA is available to test this call. Germline lookup yields CDR1 SGHRS and CDR2 YFSETQ. The CDR3 has 16 amino acids. CDR3 loop: CASSLSLGSQWNEQYF.

The chain recombines TRBV25-1 with TRBJ2-2; TCRdb's D gene call, TRBD2, goes unchecked for lack of DNA. The CDR3 has 16 amino acids. Germline V CDR1 and CDR2: MGHDK, SYGVNS. CDR3 loop: CASTPSGRANTGELFF.

This chain joins TRBV18 and TRBJ1-4. The CDR3 loop spans 14 amino acids. Germline V gives CDR1 KGHSH, CDR2 LQKENI. The CDR3 region is CASSPRTAYEKLFF.

The chain carries TRBV19 and TRBJ1-3; with no DNA, the TCRdb D assignment of TRBD1 cannot be verified. The germline V gene encodes CDR1 LNHDA and CDR2 SQIVND (reference sequence). The CDR3 consists of 15 residues. The CDR3 loop reads CASRRQGGTGNTIYF.